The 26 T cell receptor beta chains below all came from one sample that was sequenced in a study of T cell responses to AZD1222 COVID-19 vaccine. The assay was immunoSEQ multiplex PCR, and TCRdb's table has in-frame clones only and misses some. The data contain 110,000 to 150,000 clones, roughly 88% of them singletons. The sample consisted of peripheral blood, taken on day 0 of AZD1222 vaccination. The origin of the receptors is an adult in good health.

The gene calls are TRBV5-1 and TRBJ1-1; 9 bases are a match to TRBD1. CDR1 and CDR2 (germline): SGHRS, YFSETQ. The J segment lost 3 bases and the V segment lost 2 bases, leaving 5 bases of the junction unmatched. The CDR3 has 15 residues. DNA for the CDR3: TGCGCCAGCAGCTTTAAACAGGGGGCAGACACTGAAGCTTTCTTT. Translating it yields CASSFKQGADTEAFF.

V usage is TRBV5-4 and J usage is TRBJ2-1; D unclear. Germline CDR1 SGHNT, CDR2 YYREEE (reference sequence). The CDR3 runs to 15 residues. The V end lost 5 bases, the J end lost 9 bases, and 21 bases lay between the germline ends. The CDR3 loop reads CASSKDVPFSGEQFF. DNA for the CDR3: TGTGCCAGCAGTAAGGACGTGCCTTTTTCGGGTGAGCAGTTCTTC.

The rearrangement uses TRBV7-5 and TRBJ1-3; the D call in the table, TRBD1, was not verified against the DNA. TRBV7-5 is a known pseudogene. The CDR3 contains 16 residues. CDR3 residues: CARTFGQGMPGNTIYF. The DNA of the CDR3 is TGTGCCAGAACCTTTGGACAGGGAATGCCTGGAAACACCATATATTTT.

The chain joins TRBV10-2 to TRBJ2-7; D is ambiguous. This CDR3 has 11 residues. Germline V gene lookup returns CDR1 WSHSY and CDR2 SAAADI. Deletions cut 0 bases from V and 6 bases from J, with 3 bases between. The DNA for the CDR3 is TGCGCCAGCAGTGAGTCGGTCGAGCAGTACTTC. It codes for CASSESVEQYF.

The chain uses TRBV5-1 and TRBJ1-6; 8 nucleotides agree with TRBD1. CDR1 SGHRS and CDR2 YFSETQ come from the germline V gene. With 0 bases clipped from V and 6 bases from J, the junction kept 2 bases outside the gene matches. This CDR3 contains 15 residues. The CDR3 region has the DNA TGCGCCAGCAGCTTGGTTGGACAGGGTAATTCACCCCTCCACTTT. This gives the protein CASSLVGQGNSPLHF.

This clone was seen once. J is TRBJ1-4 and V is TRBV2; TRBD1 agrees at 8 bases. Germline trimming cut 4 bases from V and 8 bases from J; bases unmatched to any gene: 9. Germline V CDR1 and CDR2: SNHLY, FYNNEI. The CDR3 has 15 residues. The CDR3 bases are TGTGCCAGCAGTGGGAGGACAGGGTGGGGAGAAAAACTGTTTTTT. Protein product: CASSGRTGWGEKLFF.

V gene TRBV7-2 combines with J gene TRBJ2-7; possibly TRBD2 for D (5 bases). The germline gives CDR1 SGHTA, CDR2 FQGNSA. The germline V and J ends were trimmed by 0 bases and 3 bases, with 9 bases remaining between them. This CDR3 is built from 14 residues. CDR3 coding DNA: TGTGCCAGCAGCTTAGCGGTGGGGAGCTACGAGCAGTACTTC. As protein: CASSLAVGSYEQYF.

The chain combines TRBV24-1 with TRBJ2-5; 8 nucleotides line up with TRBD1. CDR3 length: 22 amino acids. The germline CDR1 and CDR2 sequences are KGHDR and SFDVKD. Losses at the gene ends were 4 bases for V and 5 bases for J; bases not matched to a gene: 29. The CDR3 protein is CATSDRDRLFPPGVRHKETQYF. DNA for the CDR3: TGTGCCACCAGTGACCGGGACAGGCTTTTTCCTCCAGGGGTTAGGCACAAGGAGACCCAGTACTTC.

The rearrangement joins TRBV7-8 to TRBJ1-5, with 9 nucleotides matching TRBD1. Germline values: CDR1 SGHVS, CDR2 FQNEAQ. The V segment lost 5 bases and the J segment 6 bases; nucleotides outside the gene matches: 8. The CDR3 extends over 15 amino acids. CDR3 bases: TGTGCCAGCAGCACGGACAGGGGACAAAGTCAGCCCCAGCATTTT. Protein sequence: CASSTDRGQSQPQHF.

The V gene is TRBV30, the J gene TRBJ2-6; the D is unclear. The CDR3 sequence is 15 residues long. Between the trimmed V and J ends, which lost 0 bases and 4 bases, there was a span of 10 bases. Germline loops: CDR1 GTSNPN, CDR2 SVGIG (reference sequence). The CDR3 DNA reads TGTGCCTGGAGTGTAGGTTTCGGGGGGGCCAACGTCCTGACTTTC. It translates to CAWSVGFGGANVLTF.

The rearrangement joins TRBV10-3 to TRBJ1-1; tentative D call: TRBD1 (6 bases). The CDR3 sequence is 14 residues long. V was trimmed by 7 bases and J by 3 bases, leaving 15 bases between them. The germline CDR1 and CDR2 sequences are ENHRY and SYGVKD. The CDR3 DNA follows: TGTGCCATCAAAAAACAGGGAGAGGACACTGAAGCTTTCTTT. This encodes CAIKKQGEDTEAFF.

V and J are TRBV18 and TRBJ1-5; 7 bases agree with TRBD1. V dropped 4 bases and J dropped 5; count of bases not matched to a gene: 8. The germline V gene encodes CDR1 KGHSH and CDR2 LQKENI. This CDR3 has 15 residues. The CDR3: CASSLSTGTDQPQHF. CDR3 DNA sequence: TGTGCCAGCTCACTATCGACAGGGACCGATCAGCCCCAGCATTTT.

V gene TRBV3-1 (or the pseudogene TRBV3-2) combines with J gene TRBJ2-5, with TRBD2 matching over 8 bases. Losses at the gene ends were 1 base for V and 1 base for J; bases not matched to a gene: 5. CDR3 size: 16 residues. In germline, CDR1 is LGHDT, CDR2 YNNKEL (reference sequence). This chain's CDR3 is CASSQGTGLAQETQYF. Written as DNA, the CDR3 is TGTGCCAGCAGCCAAGGGACCGGACTAGCCCAAGAGACCCAGTACTTC.

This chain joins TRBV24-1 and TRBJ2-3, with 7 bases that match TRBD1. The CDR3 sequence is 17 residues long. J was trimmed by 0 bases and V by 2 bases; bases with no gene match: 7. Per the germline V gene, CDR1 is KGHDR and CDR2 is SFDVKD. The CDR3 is CATSDSRTGTSTDTQYF. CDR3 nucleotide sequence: TGTGCCACCAGTGATTCCCGGACAGGAACTAGCACAGATACGCAGTATTTT.

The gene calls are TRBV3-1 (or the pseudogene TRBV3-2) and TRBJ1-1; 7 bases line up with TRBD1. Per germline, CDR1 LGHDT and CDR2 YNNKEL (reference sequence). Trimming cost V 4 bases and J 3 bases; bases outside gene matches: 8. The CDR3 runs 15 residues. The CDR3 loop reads CASSPWDRVDTEAFF. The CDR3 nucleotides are TGTGCCAGCAGCCCCTGGGACAGAGTCGACACTGAAGCTTTCTTT.

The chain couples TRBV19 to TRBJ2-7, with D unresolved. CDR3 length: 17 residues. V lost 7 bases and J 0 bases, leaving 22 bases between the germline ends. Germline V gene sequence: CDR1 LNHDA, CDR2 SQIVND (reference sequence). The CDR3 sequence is CASNSGLGTPYSYEQYF. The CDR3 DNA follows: TGTGCCAGTAACTCCGGTTTGGGTACCCCCTACTCCTACGAGCAGTACTTC.

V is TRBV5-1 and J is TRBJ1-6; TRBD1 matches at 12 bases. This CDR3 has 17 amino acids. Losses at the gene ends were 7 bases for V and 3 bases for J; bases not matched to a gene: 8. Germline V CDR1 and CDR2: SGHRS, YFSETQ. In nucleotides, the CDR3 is TGCGCCAGCCGGTATGGGACAGGGGGCTTCTATAATTCACCCCTCCACTTT. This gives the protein CASRYGTGGFYNSPLHF. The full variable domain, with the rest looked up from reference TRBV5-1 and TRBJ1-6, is KAGVTQTPRYLIKTRGQQVTLSCSPISGHRSVSWYQQTPGQGLQFLFEYFSETQRNKGNFPGRFSGRQFSNSRSEMNVSTLELGDSALYLCASRYGTGGFYNSPLHFGNGTRLTVT.

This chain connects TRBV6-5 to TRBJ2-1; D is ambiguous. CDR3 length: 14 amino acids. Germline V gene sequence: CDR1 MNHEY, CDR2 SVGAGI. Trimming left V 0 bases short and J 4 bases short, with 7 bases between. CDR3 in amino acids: CASSYSEKYNEQFF. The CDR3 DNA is TGTGCCAGCAGTTACTCGGAGAAGTACAATGAGCAGTTCTTC.

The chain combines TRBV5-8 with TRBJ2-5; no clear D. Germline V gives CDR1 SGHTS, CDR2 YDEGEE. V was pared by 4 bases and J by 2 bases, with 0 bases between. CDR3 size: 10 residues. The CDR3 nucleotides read TGTGCCAGCAGCCAAGAGACCCAGTACTTC. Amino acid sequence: CASSQETQYF.

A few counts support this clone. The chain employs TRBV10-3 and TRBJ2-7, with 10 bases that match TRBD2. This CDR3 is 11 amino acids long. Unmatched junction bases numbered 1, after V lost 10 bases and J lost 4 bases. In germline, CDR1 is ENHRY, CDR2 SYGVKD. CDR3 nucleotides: TGTGCCACGACTAGCGGGTACGAGCAGTACTTC. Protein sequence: CATTSGYEQYF.

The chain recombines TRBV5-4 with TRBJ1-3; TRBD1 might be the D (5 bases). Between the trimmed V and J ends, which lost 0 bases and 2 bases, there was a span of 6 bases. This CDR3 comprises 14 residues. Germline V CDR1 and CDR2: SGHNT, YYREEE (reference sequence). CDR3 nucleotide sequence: TGTGCCAGCAGCTTGGCAGGGACTGGAAACACCATATATTTT. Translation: CASSLAGTGNTIYF.

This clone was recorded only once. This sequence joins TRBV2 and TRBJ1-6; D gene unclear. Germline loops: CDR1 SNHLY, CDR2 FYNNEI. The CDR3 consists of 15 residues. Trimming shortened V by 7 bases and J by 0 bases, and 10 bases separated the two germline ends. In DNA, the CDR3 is TGTGCCAGCATGGAGGAGAGCTCCTATAATTCACCCCTCCACTTT. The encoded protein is CASMEESSYNSPLHF.

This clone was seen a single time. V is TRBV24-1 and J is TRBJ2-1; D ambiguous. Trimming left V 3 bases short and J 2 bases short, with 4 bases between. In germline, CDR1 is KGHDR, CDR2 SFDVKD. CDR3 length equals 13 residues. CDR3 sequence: CATSDNPYNEQFF. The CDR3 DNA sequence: TGTGCCACCAGTGATAACCCCTACAATGAGCAGTTCTTC.

Here the CDR3 reads CASMRFFNSPLHF. In DNA form, the CDR3 reads TGCGCCAGCATGCGGTTTTTCAATTCACCCCTCCACTTT. The chain recombines TRBV10-2 with TRBJ1-6; D remains unclear. The V end was cut by 7 bases, the J end by 7 bases, with 11 bases between. CDR1 and CDR2 (germline): WSHSY, SAAADI. The CDR3 is 13 amino acids.

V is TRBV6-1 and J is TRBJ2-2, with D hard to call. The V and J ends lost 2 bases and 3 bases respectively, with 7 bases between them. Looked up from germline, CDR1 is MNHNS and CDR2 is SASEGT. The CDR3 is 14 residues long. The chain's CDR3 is CASSETTDTGELFF. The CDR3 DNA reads TGTGCCAGCAGTGAAACCACTGACACCGGGGAGCTGTTTTTT.

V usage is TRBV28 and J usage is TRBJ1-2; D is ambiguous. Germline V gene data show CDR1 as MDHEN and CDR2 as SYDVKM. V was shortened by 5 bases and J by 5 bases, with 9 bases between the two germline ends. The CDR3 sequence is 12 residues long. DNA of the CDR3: TGTGCCAGCAGTAGTTACCTTTATGGCTACACCTTC. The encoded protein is CASSSYLYGYTF.